The present T cell receptor beta chain was sequenced within a study of shared clonotypes between healthy human individuals. V lost 2 bases to trimming and J lost 3 bases; unmatched junction nucleotides: 3. The CDR3 spans 14 residues. CDR1 is SGHRS, CDR2 YFSETQ, per germline. Method: immunoSEQ multiplex PCR; TCRdb's copy keeps in-frame clones and lacks some. The sample shows some 650,000 clones, around 97% of them seen only once. The source is a woman aged 25 to 39 in good health. The sequencing sample was made of naive CD4+ T cells sorted from blood. The sample's subset: CD45RA+ positively selected. This rearrangement joins TRBV5-1 to TRBJ2-3, with 7 nucleotides matching TRBD1. CDR3 nucleotide sequence: TGCGCCAGCAGCTTCGGACAGGAGACAGATACGCAGTATTTT. Residues: CASSFGQETDTQYF.